Each of the 27 T cell receptor beta chains below was sequenced from the same sample in a study of T cells in severe cutaneous drug reactions. The donors had carbamazepine-induced Stevens-Johnson syndrome or toxic epidermal necrolysis. Bulk and single-cell libraries used iRepertoire multiplex PCR with TCR subtype-specific primers. From its re-call of the multiplex PCR reads, TCRdb lists each CDR3 protein once, without DNA. The sample has tens of thousands of distinct CDR3 sequences. The sequenced sample consisted of PBMCs. The source is a human donor with toxic epidermal necrolysis, a severe cutaneous drug reaction.

V gene TRBV4-3 combines with J gene TRBJ2-1. Germline V gene sequence: CDR1 LGHNA, CDR2 YSLEER. The CDR3 consists of 15 residues. The CDR3: CASSQDGSRRDEQFF.

The rearrangement links TRBV27 to TRBJ1-1; TCRdb proposes TRBD1, but this gene call is untestable without DNA. The CDR3 is 15 amino acids. Germline CDR1 MNHEY, CDR2 SMNVEV (reference sequence). CDR3 loop: CASRVGPGVRTEAFF.

By frequency, this clonotype is medium-sized. The chain carries TRBV2 and TRBJ1-1; the D call from TCRdb, TRBD1, cannot be confirmed without DNA. The germline gives CDR1 SNHLY, CDR2 FYNNEI. The CDR3 is 15 residues long. The chain's CDR3 is CASSERSTGTPEAFF.

The chain combines TRBV28 with TRBJ1-5. The CDR3 runs 15 residues. CDR1 is MDHEN and CDR2 is SYDVKM in the germline V gene. CDR3 in amino acids: CASSDGFFGNQPQHF.

The CDR3 spells CASSPMGGWGGYTF. The gene calls are TRBV6-4 and TRBJ1-2. CDR1 and CDR2 from the germline V gene are MRHNA and SNTAGT. The CDR3 runs to 14 residues.

This chain links TRBV19 with TRBJ1-5; with no DNA, the TCRdb D assignment of TRBD1 cannot be verified. Germline V gene data show CDR1 as LNHDA and CDR2 as SQIVND (reference sequence). This CDR3 region has 15 residues. CDR3 sequence: CASSTPTGSLAPQHF.

The chain has TRBV28 and TRBJ2-3; the TRBD2 assignment by TCRdb is unverifiable without DNA. From germline, CDR1 is MDHEN and CDR2 SYDVKM. The CDR3 loop spans 17 amino acids. The CDR3: CASSAVIGRALEDTQYF.

The CDR3 sequence is CAISDAREKGRSYEQYF. This chain uses TRBV10-3 with TRBJ2-7; TCRdb selects TRBD1, and the lack of DNA leaves this call unchecked. The germline gives CDR1 ENHRY, CDR2 SYGVKD. CDR3 length: 17 amino acids.

This CDR3 reads CASSSRTSGRAEQFF. This chain uses TRBV11-2 with TRBJ2-1; TCRdb's D call, TRBD2, is unchecked because there is no DNA. Germline CDR1 is SGHAT and CDR2 is FQNNGV. The CDR3 loop spans 15 amino acids.

The rearrangement links TRBV27 to TRBJ2-5; lacking DNA, the TRBD1 call made by TCRdb goes unchecked. The CDR3 length is 13 residues. Germline assignment: CDR1 MNHEY and CDR2 SMNVEV (reference sequence). The CDR3 sequence: CASSLIRDQTQYF.

The rearrangement uses TRBV27 and TRBJ2-2; TCRdb's D gene call, TRBD1, goes unchecked for lack of DNA. Germline V gives CDR1 MNHEY, CDR2 SMNVEV (reference sequence). The CDR3 consists of 15 residues. CDR3 residues: CASSPWGPHTGELFF.

The chain links TRBV28 to TRBJ2-1; no DNA is available, so the TRBD1 call from TCRdb remains unchecked. Germline V gives CDR1 MDHEN, CDR2 SYDVKM. The CDR3 sequence is 16 residues long. This CDR3 is CASRDERGSSYNEQFF.

This chain links TRBV19 with TRBJ2-2; TCRdb's D call of TRBD2 is untestable without DNA. CDR3 length equals 15 residues. CDR1 is LNHDA, CDR2 SQIVND, per germline (reference sequence). The CDR3 region is CASSILLSGTGELFF. Drawing the rest from reference TRBV19 and TRBJ2-2, the complete variable domain is DGGITQSPKYLFRKEGQNVTLSCEQNLNHDAMYWYRQDPGQGLRLIYYSQIVNDFQKGDIAEGYSVSREKKESFPLTVTSAQKNPTAFYLCASSILLSGTGELFFGEGSRLTVL.

This clonotype registers medium-sized by frequency. The genes are TRBV6-1 and TRBJ1-3; without DNA, the TCRdb call of TRBD1 cannot be checked. Germline V gene lookup returns CDR1 MNHNS and CDR2 SASEGT. This CDR3 has 15 amino acids. CDR3 in amino acids: CASSGWGPSGNTIYF.

The rearrangement uses TRBV4-3 and TRBJ2-7; TCRdb's assignment of TRBD1 cannot be checked, as there is no DNA. Germline V gene lookup returns CDR1 LGHNA and CDR2 YSLEER. The CDR3 is made up of 16 amino acids. The CDR3 loop reads CASSQGTAGGTYEQYF.

The chain uses TRBV7-9 and TRBJ2-3; TCRdb designates TRBD2, a call that cannot be tested without DNA. The CDR3 is 13 amino acids. CDR1 and CDR2 (germline): SEHNR, FQNEAQ (reference sequence). The CDR3 here is CASGTTYTDTQYF.

This sequence joins TRBV20-1 and TRBJ2-1; the TCRdb D gene call, TRBD2, has no DNA to confirm it. Germline values: CDR1 DFQATT, CDR2 SNEGSKA (reference sequence). This CDR3 is built from 15 residues. The CDR3 protein is CSAMTYGRGNNEQFF.

The V and J genes are TRBV19 and TRBJ2-1; there is no DNA to check the TCRdb D call of TRBD1. This CDR3 has 15 residues. Germline CDR1 LNHDA, CDR2 SQIVND (reference sequence). The chain's CDR3 is CASSIGQGAYNEQFF.

This clonotype is medium-sized by frequency. The chain is built from TRBV18 and TRBJ2-1. Germline loops: CDR1 KGHSH, CDR2 LQKENI. The CDR3 runs 13 residues. The CDR3 reads CASSPSVSHEQFF.

The rearrangement uses TRBV13 and TRBJ2-5; the TCRdb call, TRBD2, lacks DNA for checking. Per germline, CDR1 PRHDT and CDR2 FYEKMQ (reference sequence). CDR3 length equals 14 residues. The CDR3 loop reads CASSLGTSQETQYF.

The chain uses TRBV5-5 and TRBJ2-7. The CDR3 extends over 12 amino acids. CDR1 is SGHKS, CDR2 YYEKEE, per germline (reference sequence). CDR3 loop: CASSLISTEQYF.

This clonotype is classed as medium-sized by frequency. The V and J genes are TRBV6-1 and TRBJ1-2; TCRdb names TRBD1, which stays unverified in the absence of DNA. This CDR3 has 15 residues. The V gene's germline CDR1 is MNHNS and CDR2 SASEGT. Here the CDR3 reads CASSEYPGRNYGYTF.

The chain is built from TRBV7-9 and TRBJ2-1. The CDR3 contains 13 residues. Per germline, CDR1 SEHNR and CDR2 FQNEAQ (reference sequence). The CDR3 loop reads CASSTQNLNEQFF.

This chain connects TRBV7-2 to TRBJ1-5; no DNA is available, so the TRBD1 call from TCRdb remains unchecked. CDR1 SGHTA and CDR2 FQGNSA come from the germline V gene. The CDR3 length is 14 residues. CDR3 sequence: CASSFGDRGQPQHF.

The rearrangement links TRBV4-1 to TRBJ2-1; TCRdb's D gene call, TRBD2, goes unchecked for lack of DNA. The CDR3 runs 14 residues. Germline lookup yields CDR1 MGHRA and CDR2 YSYEKL. The CDR3 spells CASSPVPSPGLEFF.

This chain links TRBV4-2 with TRBJ2-1. This CDR3 contains 15 residues. CDR1 is LGHNA and CDR2 is YNFKEQ in the germline V gene. CDR3 amino acids: CASSQESSVHREQFF.

This CDR3 is CSARDGGYITDTQYF. The J gene is TRBJ2-3, the V gene TRBV20-1. Germline V gives CDR1 DFQATT, CDR2 SNEGSKA (reference sequence). This CDR3 contains 15 residues.